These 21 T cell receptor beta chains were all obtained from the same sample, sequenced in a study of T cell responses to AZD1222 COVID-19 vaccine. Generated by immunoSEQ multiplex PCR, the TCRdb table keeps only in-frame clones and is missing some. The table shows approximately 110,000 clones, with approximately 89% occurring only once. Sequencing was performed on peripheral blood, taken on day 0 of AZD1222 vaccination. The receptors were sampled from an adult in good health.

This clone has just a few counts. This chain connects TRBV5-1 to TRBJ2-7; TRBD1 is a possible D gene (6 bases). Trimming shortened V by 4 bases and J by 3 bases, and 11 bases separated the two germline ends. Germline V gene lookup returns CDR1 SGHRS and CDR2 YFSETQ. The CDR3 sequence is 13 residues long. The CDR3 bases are TGCGCCAGCAGCCTAGGACAGAACTACGAGCAGTACTTC. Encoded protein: CASSLGQNYEQYF.

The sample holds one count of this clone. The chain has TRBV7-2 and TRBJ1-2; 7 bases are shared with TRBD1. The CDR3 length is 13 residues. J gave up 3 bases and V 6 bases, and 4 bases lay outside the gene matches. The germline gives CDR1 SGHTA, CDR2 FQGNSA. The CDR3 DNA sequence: TGTGCCAGCAGTCAAGACAGGGACTATGGCTACACCTTC. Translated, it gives CASSQDRDYGYTF.

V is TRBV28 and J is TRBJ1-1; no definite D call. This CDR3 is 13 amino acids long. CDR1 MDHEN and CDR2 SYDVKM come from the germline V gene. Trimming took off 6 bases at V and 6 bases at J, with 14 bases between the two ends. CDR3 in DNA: TGTGCCAGCAGAAATACTATGACGTCTGAAGCTTTCTTT. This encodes CASRNTMTSEAFF.

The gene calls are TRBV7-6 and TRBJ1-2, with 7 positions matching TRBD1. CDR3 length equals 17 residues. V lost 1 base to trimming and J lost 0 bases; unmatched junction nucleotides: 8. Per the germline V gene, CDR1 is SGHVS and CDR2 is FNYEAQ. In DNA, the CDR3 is TGTGCCAGCAGCTTAGATCCAGGGGGTGCAACTAACTATGGCTACACCTTC. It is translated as CASSLDPGGATNYGYTF.

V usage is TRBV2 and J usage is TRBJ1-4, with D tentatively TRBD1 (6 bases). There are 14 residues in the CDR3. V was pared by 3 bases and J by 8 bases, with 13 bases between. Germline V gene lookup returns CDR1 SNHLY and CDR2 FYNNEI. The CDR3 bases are TGTGCCAGCAGTGATCGGGGGGGCCGGGAAAAACTGTTTTTT. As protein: CASSDRGGREKLFF.

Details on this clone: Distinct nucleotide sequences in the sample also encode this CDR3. The CDR3 reads CASSPGGNNQPQHF. For the CDR3, the DNA is TGTGCCAGCTCACCAGGCGGGAACAATCAGCCCCAGCATTTT. The rearrangement uses TRBV18 and TRBJ1-5; no reliable D call. Germline CDR1 reads KGHSH; CDR2 reads LQKENI. The length of the CDR3 is 14 residues. V was clipped by 2 bases and J by 3 bases, with 8 bases between them.

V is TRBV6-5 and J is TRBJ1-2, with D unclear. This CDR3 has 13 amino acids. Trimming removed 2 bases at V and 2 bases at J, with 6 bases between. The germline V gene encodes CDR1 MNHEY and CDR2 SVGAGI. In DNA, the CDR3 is TGTGCCAGCAGTTACGACAAAAACTATGGCTACACCTTC. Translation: CASSYDKNYGYTF.

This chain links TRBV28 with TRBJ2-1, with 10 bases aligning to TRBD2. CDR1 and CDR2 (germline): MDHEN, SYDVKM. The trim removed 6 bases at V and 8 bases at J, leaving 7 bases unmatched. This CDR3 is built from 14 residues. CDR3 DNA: TGTGCCAGCAGGACCGGGACTAGCGACTATGAGCAGTTCTTC. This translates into CASRTGTSDYEQFF.

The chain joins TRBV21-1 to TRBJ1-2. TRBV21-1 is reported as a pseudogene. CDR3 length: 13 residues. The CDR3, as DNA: TGTGCCAGCCCCGAAGGGGGGTCCTATGGCTACACCTTC. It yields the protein CASPEGGSYGYTF.

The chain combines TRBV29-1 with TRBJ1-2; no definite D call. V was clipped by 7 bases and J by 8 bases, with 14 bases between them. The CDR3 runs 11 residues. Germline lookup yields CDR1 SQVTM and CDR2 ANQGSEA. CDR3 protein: CSAKATGGYTF. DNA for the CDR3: TGCAGCGCAAAGGCTACTGGCGGCTACACCTTC.

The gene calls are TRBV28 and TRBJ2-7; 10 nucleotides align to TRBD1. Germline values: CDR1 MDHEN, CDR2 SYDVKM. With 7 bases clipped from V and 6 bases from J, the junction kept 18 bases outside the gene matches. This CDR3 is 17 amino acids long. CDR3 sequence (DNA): TGTGCCAGCATTCCGGGACAGGGGCCCCTAGGTGTCGGCGAGCAGTACTTC. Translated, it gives CASIPGQGPLGVGEQYF. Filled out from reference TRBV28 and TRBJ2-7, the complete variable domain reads DVKVTQSSRYLVKRTGEKVFLECVQDMDHENMFWYRQDPGLGLRLIYFSYDVKMKEKGDIPEGYSVSREKKERFSLILESASTNQTSMYLCASIPGQGPLGVGEQYFGPGTRLTVT.

The CDR3: CASSEALGGIAFF. CDR3 coding DNA: TGTGCCAGCAGTGAAGCTCTAGGGGGCATAGCTTTCTTT. The rearrangement links TRBV6-1 to TRBJ1-1, with 7 bases fitting TRBD1. Germline CDR1 and CDR2: MNHNS and SASEGT. V dropped 0 bases and J dropped 10; count of bases not matched to a gene: 5. The CDR3 has 13 residues.

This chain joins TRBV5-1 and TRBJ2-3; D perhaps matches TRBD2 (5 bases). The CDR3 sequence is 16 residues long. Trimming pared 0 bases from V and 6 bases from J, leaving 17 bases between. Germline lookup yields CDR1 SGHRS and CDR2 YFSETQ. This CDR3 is CASSLGVDLGVDTQYF. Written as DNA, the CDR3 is TGCGCCAGCAGCTTGGGTGTAGACCTGGGAGTGGATACGCAGTATTTT.

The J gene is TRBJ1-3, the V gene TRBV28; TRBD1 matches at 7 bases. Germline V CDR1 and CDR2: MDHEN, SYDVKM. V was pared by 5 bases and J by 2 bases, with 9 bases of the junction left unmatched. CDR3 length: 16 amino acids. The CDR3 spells CASSAPTGLAGNTIYF. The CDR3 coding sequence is TGTGCCAGCAGTGCGCCGACAGGGCTGGCTGGAAACACCATATATTTT.

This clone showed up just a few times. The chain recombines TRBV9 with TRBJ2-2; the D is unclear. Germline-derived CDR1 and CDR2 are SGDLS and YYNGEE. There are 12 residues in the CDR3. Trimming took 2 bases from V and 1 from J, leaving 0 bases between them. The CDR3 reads CASSVNTGELFF. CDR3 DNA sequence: TGTGCCAGCAGCGTGAACACCGGGGAGCTGTTTTTT. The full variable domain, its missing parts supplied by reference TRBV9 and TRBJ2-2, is DSGVTQTPKHLITATGQRVTLRCSPRSGDLSVYWYQQSLDQGLQFLIQYYNGEERAKGNILERFSAQQFPDLHSELNLSSLELGDSALYFCASSVNTGELFFGEGSRLTVL.

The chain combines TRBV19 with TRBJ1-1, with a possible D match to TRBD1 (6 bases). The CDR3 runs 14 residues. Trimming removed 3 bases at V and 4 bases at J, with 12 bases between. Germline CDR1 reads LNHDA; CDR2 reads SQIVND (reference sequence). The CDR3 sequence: CASSMVGGSTEAFF. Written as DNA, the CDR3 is TGTGCCAGTAGTATGGTGGGGGGCAGCACTGAAGCTTTCTTT.

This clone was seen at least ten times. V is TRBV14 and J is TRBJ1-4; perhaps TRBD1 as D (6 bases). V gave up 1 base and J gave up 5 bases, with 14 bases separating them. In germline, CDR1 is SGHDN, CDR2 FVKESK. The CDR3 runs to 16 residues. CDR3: CASSQGFGGINEKLFF. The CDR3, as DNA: TGTGCCAGCAGCCAAGGATTTGGGGGCATAAATGAAAAACTGTTTTTT.

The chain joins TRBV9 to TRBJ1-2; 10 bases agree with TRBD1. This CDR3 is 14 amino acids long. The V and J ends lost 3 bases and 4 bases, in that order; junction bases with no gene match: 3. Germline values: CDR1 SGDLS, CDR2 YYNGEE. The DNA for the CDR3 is TGTGCCAGCAGCGGGGACAGGGGCGGCTATGGCTACACCTTC. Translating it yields CASSGDRGGYGYTF.

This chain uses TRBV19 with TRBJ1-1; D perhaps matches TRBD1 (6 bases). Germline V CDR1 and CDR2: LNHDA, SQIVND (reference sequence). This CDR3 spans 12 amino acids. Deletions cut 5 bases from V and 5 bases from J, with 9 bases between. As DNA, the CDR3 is TGTGCCAGTAGTCCGGGGGCTACTGAAGCTTTCTTT. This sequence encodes CASSPGATEAFF.

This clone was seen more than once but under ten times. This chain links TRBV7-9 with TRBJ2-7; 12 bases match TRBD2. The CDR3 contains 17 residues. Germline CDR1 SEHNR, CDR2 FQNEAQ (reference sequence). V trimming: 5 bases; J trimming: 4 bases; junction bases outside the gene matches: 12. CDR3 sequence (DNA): TGTGCCAGCAGCAGACCCCCTAGCGGGGGGGCGTTGTACGAGCAGTACTTC. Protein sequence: CASSRPPSGGALYEQYF.

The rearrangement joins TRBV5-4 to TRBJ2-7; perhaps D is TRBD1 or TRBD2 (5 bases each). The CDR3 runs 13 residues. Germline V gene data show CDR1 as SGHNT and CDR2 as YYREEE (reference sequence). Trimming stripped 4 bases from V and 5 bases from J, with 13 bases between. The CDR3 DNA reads TGTGCCAGCAGCGTGGTTGGGGGAAACGAGCAGTACTTC. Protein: CASSVVGGNEQYF.